Shown below are 26 T cell receptor beta chains from a single sample sequenced in a study of blood T cell repertoires in COVID-19. Data came from immunoSEQ multiplex PCR; TCRdb stores just in-frame clones and leaves some out. The profile shows hundreds of thousands of clones, roughly 90% of them singletons. The sequenced sample was peripheral blood. Receptor source: a woman aged 25 to 39 with COVID-19, enrolled during active disease.

The chain employs TRBV28 and TRBJ1-6, with D perhaps matching TRBD1 (6 bases). Trimming cost V 2 bases and J 7 bases, with 15 bases left between them. Germline V gene lookup returns CDR1 MDHEN and CDR2 SYDVKM. CDR3 length equals 16 residues. Here the CDR3 reads CASSLDTGSWNSPLHF. The CDR3, as DNA: TGTGCCAGCAGTTTAGACACAGGGAGCTGGAATTCACCCCTCCACTTT.

V gene TRBV5-1 combines with J gene TRBJ2-1, with 7 bases that match TRBD1. Per the germline V gene, CDR1 is SGHRS and CDR2 is YFSETQ. The junction had 7 bases not matched to a gene; V was cut back by 3 bases and J by 4 bases. The CDR3 contains 15 residues. The CDR3 loop is CASSSQQGFYNEQFF. The CDR3 DNA sequence: TGCGCCAGCAGCTCACAACAGGGGTTTTACAATGAGCAGTTCTTC. The variable domain in full, with the rest retrieved from reference TRBV5-1 and TRBJ2-1, is KAGVTQTPRYLIKTRGQQVTLSCSPISGHRSVSWYQQTPGQGLQFLFEYFSETQRNKGNFPGRFSGRQFSNSRSEMNVSTLELGDSALYLCASSSQQGFYNEQFFGPGTRLTVL.

The chain links TRBV6-5 to TRBJ1-5, with D possibly matching TRBD1 (5 bases). This CDR3 region has 15 residues. Looked up from germline, CDR1 is MNHEY and CDR2 is SVGAGI. V was trimmed by 10 bases and J by 1 base, leaving 17 bases between them. The CDR3 protein is CATIQGGSSNQPQHF. The CDR3 bases are TGTGCCACCATCCAGGGTGGTAGCAGCAATCAGCCCCAGCATTTT.

This rearrangement joins TRBV7-8 to TRBJ1-1, with a weak D call TRBD1 (5 bases). The CDR3 is 15 residues long. The ends were cut back, 5 bases at V and 3 bases at J, with 16 bases in the middle. The germline gives CDR1 SGHVS, CDR2 FQNEAQ. DNA for the CDR3: TGTGCCAGCAGCACTCCTGGGGGGTGGGACACTGAAGCTTTCTTT. It is translated as CASSTPGGWDTEAFF.

This clone was detected a few times. V gene TRBV27 combines with J gene TRBJ2-1, with D possibly matching TRBD2 (7 bases). The CDR3 covers 16 residues. V shed 4 bases and J shed 8 bases, with 21 bases lying between them. Germline values: CDR1 MNHEY, CDR2 SMNVEV (reference sequence). The CDR3 coding sequence is TGTGCCAGCAGTTCCCTAGCTGGGGGGGGGCCCCATGAGCAGTTCTTC. Translating gives CASSSLAGGGPHEQFF.

The rearrangement uses TRBV4-3 and TRBJ1-4, with D unresolved. Germline CDR1 and CDR2: LGHNA and YSLEER. The CDR3 is 16 residues long. Trimming removed 0 bases at V and 8 bases at J, with 16 bases between. CDR3 amino acids: CASSQDLASRWEKLFF. CDR3 sequence (DNA): TGCGCCAGCAGCCAAGATCTCGCCTCCCGGTGGGAAAAACTGTTTTTT.

The chain recombines TRBV7-6 with TRBJ2-1, with a weak D call TRBD1 (5 bases). Per the germline V gene, CDR1 is SGHVS and CDR2 is FNYEAQ. This CDR3 has 16 residues. Between the trimmed V and J ends, which lost 0 bases and 0 bases, there was a span of 9 bases. CDR3 DNA: TGTGCCAGCAGCTTAGCTCAGGGCAGCTCCTACAATGAGCAGTTCTTC. It translates to CASSLAQGSSYNEQFF.

The chain joins TRBV6-2 or TRBV6-3 to TRBJ1-2; TRBD1 matches 8 bases. V shed 4 bases and J 4 bases; nucleotides not matched to a gene: 8. Per germline, CDR1 MNHEY and CDR2 SVGEGT. This CDR3 contains 15 residues. CDR3 sequence reads: CASSLTDRGGYGYTF. The CDR3 nucleotides read TGTGCCAGCAGTTTGACCGACAGGGGAGGCTATGGCTACACCTTC.

The chain combines TRBV27 with TRBJ2-3; the D is unclear. The V and J ends lost 5 bases and 2 bases respectively, with 11 bases between them. CDR3 length: 14 amino acids. Germline V lookup: CDR1 MNHEY, CDR2 SMNVEV (reference sequence). For the CDR3, the DNA is TGTGCCAGCAGTCCGCGGATCTCCACAGATACGCAGTATTTT. It is translated as CASSPRISTDTQYF.

This clone has only one observation. The rearrangement joins TRBV28 to TRBJ1-6; tentative D call: TRBD1 (5 bases). Germline V gives CDR1 MDHEN, CDR2 SYDVKM. The CDR3 extends over 18 amino acids. Trimming shortened V by 2 bases and J by 8 bases, and 22 bases separated the two germline ends. The DNA of the CDR3 is TGTGCCAGCAGTTTAATATTTTCGGGGCAGGGCGGGGATTCACCCCTCCACTTT. Encoded protein: CASSLIFSGQGGDSPLHF.

The gene calls are TRBV19 and TRBJ2-1, with D possibly matching TRBD2 (6 bases). CDR3 length: 11 residues. V shed 3 bases and J shed 13 bases, with 10 bases lying between them. The germline V gene encodes CDR1 LNHDA and CDR2 SQIVND (reference sequence). The CDR3 DNA sequence: TGTGCCAGTAGTATTAGGGACTCCCAGTTCTTC. This encodes CASSIRDSQFF.

V is TRBV2 and J is TRBJ2-3, with D maybe TRBD1 (5 bases). Trimming pared 3 bases from V and 0 bases from J, leaving 10 bases between. Germline V gene sequence: CDR1 SNHLY, CDR2 FYNNEI. The CDR3 contains 15 residues. The CDR3: CASSEGLQSTDTQYF. The DNA of the CDR3 is TGTGCCAGCAGTGAGGGGCTCCAGAGCACAGATACGCAGTATTTT.

The CDR3 region is CASSLSASGRTGELFF. The CDR3 coding sequence is TGTGCCAGCAGCTTAAGCGCTAGTGGGAGGACCGGGGAGCTGTTTTTT. V gene TRBV7-6 combines with J gene TRBJ2-2; weak D call: TRBD2 (6 bases). Germline V gene lookup returns CDR1 SGHVS and CDR2 FNYEAQ. The CDR3 consists of 16 residues. Trimming pared 2 bases from V and 5 bases from J, leaving 15 bases between.

The chain combines TRBV28 with TRBJ1-3; D not certain. CDR1 MDHEN and CDR2 SYDVKM come from the germline V gene. The V end lost 1 base, the J end lost 0 bases, and 10 bases lay between the germline ends. The CDR3 contains 16 residues. The CDR3 DNA follows: TGTGCCAGCAGTTTATCGGAGTTTTACTCTGGAAACACCATATATTTT. Amino acids: CASSLSEFYSGNTIYF.

The chain links TRBV7-6 to TRBJ1-5, with a weak D call TRBD1 (5 bases). The CDR3 contains 14 residues. Germline V gene sequence: CDR1 SGHVS, CDR2 FNYEAQ. The V gene lost 0 bases and the J gene lost 4 bases, with 7 bases spanning the gap. The CDR3 loop reads CASSLAQGNQPQHF. CDR3 DNA sequence: TGTGCCAGCAGCTTAGCTCAGGGAAATCAGCCCCAGCATTTT.

The DNA of the CDR3 is TGTGCCAGCAGCCAAGTCGCGACAGGGACGTTCACCGGGGAGCTGTTTTTT. Translation: CASSQVATGTFTGELFF. This chain connects TRBV3-1 (or the pseudogene TRBV3-2) to TRBJ2-2, with 7 bases identical to TRBD1. The length of the CDR3 is 17 residues. Germline CDR1 LGHDT, CDR2 YNNKEL (reference sequence). V lost 1 base, J lost 4 bases, and 9 bases stayed unmatched.

V and J are TRBV7-6 and TRBJ1-2; 7 bases align to TRBD1. This CDR3 is built from 14 residues. Germline V CDR1 and CDR2: SGHVS, FNYEAQ. V lost 5 bases to trimming and J lost 5 bases; unmatched junction nucleotides: 8. This chain's CDR3 is CASSDGQAPYGYTF. In nucleotides, the CDR3 is TGTGCCAGCAGCGATGGACAGGCCCCGTATGGCTACACCTTC.

V and J are TRBV19 and TRBJ1-1; unclear D gene. The V and J ends lost 6 bases and 13 bases respectively, with 24 bases between them. The CDR3 length is 14 residues. Germline loops: CDR1 LNHDA, CDR2 SQIVND (reference sequence). CDR3 protein: CASRLISERTGVFF. The CDR3 DNA is TGTGCCAGTAGGCTAATAAGCGAACGAACGGGAGTTTTCTTT.

The chain carries TRBV5-1 and TRBJ2-7; 8 positions agree with TRBD2. The CDR3 length is 15 residues. V was pared by 3 bases and J by 5 bases, with 10 bases of the junction left unmatched. The germline V gene has CDR1 SGHRS and CDR2 YFSETQ. CDR3 in amino acids: CASSYRSGGGNEQYF. Here the CDR3 DNA reads TGCGCCAGCAGCTACCGGAGCGGGGGAGGCAACGAGCAGTACTTC.

The chain combines TRBV18 with TRBJ1-1, with TRBD1 as a possible D gene (6 bases). This CDR3 has 15 amino acids. Germline V lookup: CDR1 KGHSH, CDR2 LQKENI. V lost 3 bases to trimming and J lost 4 bases, with 15 bases between them. The CDR3, as DNA: TGTGCCAGCTCACCGGGGGGGCGCGGAGGCACTGAAGCTTTCTTT. Residues: CASSPGGRGGTEAFF.

The chain carries TRBV5-6 and TRBJ2-7; tentative D call: TRBD2 (5 bases). This CDR3 contains 12 residues. Germline V lookup: CDR1 SGHDT, CDR2 YYEEEE. Trimming left V 2 bases short and J 3 bases short, with 6 bases between. CDR3 DNA: TGTGCCAGCAGCTTCGGGGTCTACGAGCAGTACTTC. Translating it yields CASSFGVYEQYF.

V gene TRBV5-4 combines with J gene TRBJ2-1; 7 bases line up with TRBD1. The V segment lost 4 bases and the J segment 8 bases; nucleotides outside the gene matches: 3. Germline V gene data show CDR1 as SGHNT and CDR2 as YYREEE (reference sequence). The CDR3 extends over 12 amino acids. The DNA of the CDR3 is TGTGCCAGCAGCGCCGACAGGGATGAGCAGTTCTTC. Its protein product is CASSADRDEQFF.

The chain has TRBV15 and TRBJ2-2, with a weak D call TRBD2 (7 bases). Germline CDR1 LNHNV, CDR2 YYDKDF (reference sequence). V shed 5 bases and J shed 5 bases, with 21 bases lying between them. The CDR3 totals 17 residues. The CDR3 reads CATSGPAAGAGTGELFF. The CDR3 bases are TGTGCCACCAGCGGACCGGCTGCGGGGGCAGGGACCGGGGAGCTGTTTTTT.

The chain is built from TRBV6-5 and TRBJ2-1; 8 bases map to TRBD2. Germline CDR1 reads MNHEY; CDR2 reads SVGAGI. The CDR3 runs to 15 residues. J was trimmed by 7 bases and V by 8 bases; bases with no gene match: 13. The CDR3 protein is CASRNGGAVGNEQFF. Here the CDR3 DNA reads TGTGCCAGCCGCAACGGGGGGGCTGTAGGGAATGAGCAGTTCTTC.

V usage is TRBV4-1 and J usage is TRBJ2-7; TRBD1 matches at 7 bases. J was trimmed by 2 bases and V by 0 bases; bases with no gene match: 4. CDR1 and CDR2 from the germline V gene are MGHRA and YSYEKL. The CDR3 is made up of 15 amino acids. The CDR3 reads CASSQEEGQPYEQYF. The CDR3 DNA sequence: TGCGCCAGCAGCCAAGAAGAGGGACAGCCCTACGAGCAGTACTTC.

The chain is built from TRBV13 and TRBJ1-1; possibly TRBD1 for D (5 bases). CDR1 and CDR2 from the germline V gene are PRHDT and FYEKMQ (reference sequence). The length of the CDR3 is 16 residues. The V end lost 2 bases, the J end lost 5 bases, and 18 bases lay between the germline ends. CDR3 sequence reads: CASSLRIVRGRTEAFF. In DNA form, the CDR3 reads TGTGCCAGCAGCTTAAGAATTGTAAGGGGTCGGACTGAAGCTTTCTTT. Drawing the rest from reference TRBV13 and TRBJ1-1, the complete variable domain is AAGVIQSPRHLIKEKRETATLKCYPIPRHDTVYWYQQGPGQDPQFLISFYEKMQSDKGSIPDRFSAQQFSDYHSELNMSSLELGDSALYFCASSLRIVRGRTEAFFGQGTRLTVV.